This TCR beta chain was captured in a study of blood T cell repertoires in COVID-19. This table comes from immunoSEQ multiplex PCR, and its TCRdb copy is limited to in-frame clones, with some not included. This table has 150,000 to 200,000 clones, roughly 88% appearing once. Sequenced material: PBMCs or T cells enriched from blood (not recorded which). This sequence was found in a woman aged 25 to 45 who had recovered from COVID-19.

The CDR3 sequence: CASSLGQKYTEAFF. The CDR3 nucleotides are TGCGCCAGCAGCTTGGGACAGAAGTACACTGAAGCTTTCTTT. V gene TRBV5-1 combines with J gene TRBJ1-1, with D perhaps TRBD1 (5 bases). CDR1 is SGHRS, CDR2 YFSETQ, per germline. Deletions cut 0 bases from V and 3 bases from J, with 9 bases between. This CDR3 spans 14 amino acids.